A selection of T cell receptor beta chains follows, all from one sample in a study of shared clonotypes between healthy human individuals. Data came from immunoSEQ multiplex PCR; TCRdb stores just in-frame clones and leaves some out. The data hold around 1,100,000 clones, with roughly 80% observed a single time. Sequencing was done on a sample of memory CD4+ T cells from PBMCs. The receptors shown here come from a man aged 18 to 30 in good health. Some clones in this sample may be carry-over from other donors' samples. Each CDR3 is given without its conserved first and last residue. A D gene is named only where the DNA matches it firmly.

TRBV15,TRBD1,TRBJ1-1,ATSLGQGEAF
TRBV6-5,-,TRBJ1-3,ASSYTTAGGNTIY
TRBV6-6,-,TRBJ1-1,ASYGLDTEAF
TRBV4-3,-,TRBJ1-1,ASSQVHGEGEAF
TRBV6-5,-,TRBJ2-3,ATLEAGRDTQY
TRBV5-5,TRBD1,TRBJ1-2,ASSLGTGVYGVLGYT
TRBV5-1,TRBD1,TRBJ1-2,ASSSGQNMNYGYT
TRBV7-8,TRBD2,TRBJ2-5,ASSQRPSGAQETQY
TRBV6-1,TRBD1,TRBJ1-2,ASSEPGQGFGYT
TRBV15,TRBD1,TRBJ2-7,ATSRDRSRGLYEQY
TRBV15,-,TRBJ2-3,ATSRPIQAVLGDTQY
TRBV5-1,-,TRBJ2-7,ASGERYSSYEQY
TRBV5-1,TRBD2,TRBJ2-3,ASSLVTSGSTDTQY
TRBV7-9,-,TRBJ1-3,ASSPGDVGNTIY
TRBV13,-,TRBJ1-2,ASSLGRGGPFDGYT
TRBV2,-,TRBJ2-2,ASFPGHRLAGELF
TRBV5-1,-,TRBJ2-5,ASSLTGYRETQY
TRBV30,-,-,AWSVSGDEQY
TRBV11-2,-,TRBJ2-1,ASSFSGLSFNEQF
TRBV4-1,-,TRBJ1-2,ASSQKVQEGGLGYT
TRBV9,-,TRBJ2-2,ASSVGVTALTGELF
TRBV7-2,-,TRBJ1-5,ASSPSSPGVNQPQH
TRBV2,-,TRBJ1-2,ASRTGGDNYGYT
TRBV28,TRBD1,TRBJ1-2,ASSFSGGAYGYT
TRBV30,-,TRBJ1-2,AWAPVDGYT
TRBV5-4,-,TRBJ1-6,ASSSKGLGSPLH
TRBV30,-,TRBJ2-2,AWSLSTGELF
TRBV5-8,-,TRBJ1-5,ASSLNQPQH
TRBV19,-,TRBJ2-7,ASSIGGALSYEQY
TRBV11-2,TRBD1,TRBJ2-7,ASSFRPDRANEQY
TRBV15,-,TRBJ2-5,ATSRQPPETQY
TRBV18,-,TRBJ2-7,ASSSDSYEQY
TRBV28,-,TRBJ2-5,ASSLWGGNQETQY
TRBV27,-,TRBJ1-2,ASSLREGMGYGYT
TRBV6-6,-,TRBJ1-5,ASSHGTNSNQPQH
TRBV5-4,TRBD2,TRBJ2-7,ASSPGLAGLSYEQY
TRBV9,-,TRBJ2-7,ASSVGPAYEQY
TRBV2,-,TRBJ2-1,ASSELGSSYNEQF
TRBV6-1,TRBD1,TRBJ2-7,ATHLRDRETYEQY
TRBV29-1,-,TRBJ2-2,SVGEIGQGNTGELF
TRBV2,-,TRBJ2-1,ATLEGGLGNEQF
TRBV18,-,TRBJ2-4,ASSPPGRGEDIQY
TRBV5-4,TRBD1,TRBJ2-3,ASSPGTVGADTQY